Listed here are 2 T cell receptor beta chains from one sample, sequenced in a study of beta chain features in type 1 diabetes. cDNA synthesis used the whole RNA isolate, giving expressed TCRB sequences. Using immunoSEQ multiplex PCR, the repertoire was profiled, and TCRdb retains in-frame clones only, with some absent. Of fewer than 900,000 clones listed, under 20% are singletons. The sequenced sample consisted of naive CD4+ T cells from blood. The receptors were sampled from a woman between 18 and 29 years old in good health.

The chain joins TRBV10-2 to TRBJ2-7; D possibly corresponds to TRBD1 (6 bases). CDR1 WSHSY and CDR2 SAAADI come from the germline V gene. V gave up 6 bases and J gave up 1 base, with 16 bases separating them. The CDR3 sequence is 15 residues long. The CDR3 DNA sequence: TGCGCCAGCAGGCGACAGGCCGGTCGATCCTACGAGCAGTACTTC. Protein product: CASRRQAGRSYEQYF.

This clone was found a few times. V gene TRBV7-2 combines with J gene TRBJ1-2, with 8 bases matching TRBD1. CDR1 is SGHTA and CDR2 is FQGNSA in the germline V gene. V lost 3 bases to trimming and J lost 9 bases; unmatched junction nucleotides: 12. CDR3 size: 15 residues. DNA for the CDR3: TGTGCCAGCAGCTTTCTTACCGCAGGGGGCACTAGCTACACCTTC. This translates into CASSFLTAGGTSYTF.